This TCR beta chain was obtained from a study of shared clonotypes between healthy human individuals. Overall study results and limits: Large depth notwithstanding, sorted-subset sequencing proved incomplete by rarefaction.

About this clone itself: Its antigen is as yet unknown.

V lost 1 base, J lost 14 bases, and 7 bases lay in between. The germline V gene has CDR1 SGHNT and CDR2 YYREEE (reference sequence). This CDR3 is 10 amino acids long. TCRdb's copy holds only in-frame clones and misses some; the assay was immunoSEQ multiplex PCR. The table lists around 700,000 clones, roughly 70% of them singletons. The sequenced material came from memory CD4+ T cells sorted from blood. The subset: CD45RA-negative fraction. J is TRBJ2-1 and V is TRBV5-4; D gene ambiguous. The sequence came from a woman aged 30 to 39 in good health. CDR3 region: CASSLLTEFF. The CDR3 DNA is TGTGCCAGCAGCTTGTTGACCGAGTTCTTC.